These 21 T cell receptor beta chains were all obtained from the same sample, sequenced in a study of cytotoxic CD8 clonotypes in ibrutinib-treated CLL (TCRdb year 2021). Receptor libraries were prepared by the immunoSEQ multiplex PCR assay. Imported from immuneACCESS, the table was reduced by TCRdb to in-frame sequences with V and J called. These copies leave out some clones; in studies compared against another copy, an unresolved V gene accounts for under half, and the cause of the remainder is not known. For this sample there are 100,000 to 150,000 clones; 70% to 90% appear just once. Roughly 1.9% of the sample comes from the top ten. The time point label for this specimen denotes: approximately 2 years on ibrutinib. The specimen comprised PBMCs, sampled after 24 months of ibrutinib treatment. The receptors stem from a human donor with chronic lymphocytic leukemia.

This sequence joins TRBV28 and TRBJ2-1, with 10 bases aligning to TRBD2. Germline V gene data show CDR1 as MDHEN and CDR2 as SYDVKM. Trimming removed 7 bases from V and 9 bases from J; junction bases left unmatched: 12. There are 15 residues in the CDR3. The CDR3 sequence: CASTLGGTSVTEQFF. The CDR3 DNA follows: TGTGCCAGCACCCTTGGGGGGACTAGCGTCACTGAGCAGTTCTTC.

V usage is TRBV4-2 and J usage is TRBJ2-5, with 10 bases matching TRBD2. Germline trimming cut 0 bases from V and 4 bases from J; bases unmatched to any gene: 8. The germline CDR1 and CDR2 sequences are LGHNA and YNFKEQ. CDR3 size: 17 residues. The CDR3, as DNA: TGTGCCAGCAGCCAAGATGTAGCAGCGGGGGGGCGAGAGACCCAGTACTTC. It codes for CASSQDVAAGGRETQYF.

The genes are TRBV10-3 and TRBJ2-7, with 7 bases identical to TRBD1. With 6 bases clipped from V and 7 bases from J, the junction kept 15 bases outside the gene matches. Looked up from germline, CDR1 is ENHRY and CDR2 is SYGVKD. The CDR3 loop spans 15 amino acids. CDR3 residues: CAISRDSLFAGEQYF. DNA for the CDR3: TGTGCCATCAGCCGGGACAGCTTATTCGCAGGGGAGCAGTACTTC.

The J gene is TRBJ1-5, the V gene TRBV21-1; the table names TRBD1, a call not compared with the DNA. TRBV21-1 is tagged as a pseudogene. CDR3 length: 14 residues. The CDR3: CASNLTASNQPQHF. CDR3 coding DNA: TGTGCCAGCAACCTGACAGCTAGCAATCAGCCCCAGCATTTT.

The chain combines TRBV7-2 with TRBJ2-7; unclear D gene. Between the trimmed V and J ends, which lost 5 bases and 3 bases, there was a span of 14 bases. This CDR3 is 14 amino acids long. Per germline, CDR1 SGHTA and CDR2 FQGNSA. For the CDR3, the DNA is TGTGCCAGCAGCCCGGCCTCGGTTAACTACGAGCAGTACTTC. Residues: CASSPASVNYEQYF.

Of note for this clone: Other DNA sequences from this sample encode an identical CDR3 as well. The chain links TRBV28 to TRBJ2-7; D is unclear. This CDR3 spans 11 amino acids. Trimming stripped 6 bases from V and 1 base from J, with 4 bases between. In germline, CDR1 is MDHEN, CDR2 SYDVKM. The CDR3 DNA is TGTGCCAGCAGCGCGTCCTACGAGCAGTACTTC. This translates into CASSASYEQYF.

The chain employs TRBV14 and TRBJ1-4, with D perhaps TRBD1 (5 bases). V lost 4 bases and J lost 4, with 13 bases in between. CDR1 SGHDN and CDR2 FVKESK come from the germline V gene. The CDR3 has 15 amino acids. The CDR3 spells CASSPGRVRNEKLFF. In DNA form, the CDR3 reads TGTGCCAGCAGCCCGGGGCGGGTCCGTAATGAAAAACTGTTTTTT.

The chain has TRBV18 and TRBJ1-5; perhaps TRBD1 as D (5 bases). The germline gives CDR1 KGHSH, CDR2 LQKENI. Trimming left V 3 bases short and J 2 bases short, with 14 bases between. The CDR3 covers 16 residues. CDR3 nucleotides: TGTGCCAGCTCACCTGCAGGGACTCGGGGCAATCAGCCCCAGCATTTT. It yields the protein CASSPAGTRGNQPQHF.

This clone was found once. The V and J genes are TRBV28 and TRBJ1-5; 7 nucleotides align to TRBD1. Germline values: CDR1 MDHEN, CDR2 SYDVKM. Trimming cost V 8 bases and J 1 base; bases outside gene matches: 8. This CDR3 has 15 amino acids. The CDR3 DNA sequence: TGTGCCAGCCACGCACAGGGGATGAGCAATCAGCCCCAGCATTTT. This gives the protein CASHAQGMSNQPQHF.

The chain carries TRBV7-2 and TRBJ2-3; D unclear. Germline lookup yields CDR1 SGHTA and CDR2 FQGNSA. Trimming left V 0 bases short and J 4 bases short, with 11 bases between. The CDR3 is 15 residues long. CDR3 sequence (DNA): TGTGCCAGCAGCTTAGCCCGCCTAACCTCAGATACGCAGTATTTT. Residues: CASSLARLTSDTQYF.

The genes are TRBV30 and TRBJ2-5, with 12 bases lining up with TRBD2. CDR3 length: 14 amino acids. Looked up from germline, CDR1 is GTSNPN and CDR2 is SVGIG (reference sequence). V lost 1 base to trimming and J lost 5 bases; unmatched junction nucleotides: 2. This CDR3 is CAWSAGTSGETQYF. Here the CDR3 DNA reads TGTGCCTGGAGTGCCGGGACTAGCGGGGAGACCCAGTACTTC.

This chain's CDR3 is CASSLRAANEKLFF. The CDR3 DNA is TGTGCCAGCAGCTTGAGGGCAGCAAATGAAAAACTGTTTTTT. The gene calls are TRBV5-5 and TRBJ1-4; D gene uncertain. Looked up from germline, CDR1 is SGHKS and CDR2 is YYEKEE (reference sequence). V lost 1 base and J 5 bases, leaving 9 bases between the germline ends. The CDR3 is made up of 14 amino acids.

CDR3 amino acids: CASSPRTGMQFTDTQYF. Written as DNA, the CDR3 is TGTGCCAGCTCACCCAGGACAGGGATGCAATTCACAGATACGCAGTATTTT. The chain links TRBV18 to TRBJ2-3; TRBD1 agrees at 8 bases. Germline V gene lookup returns CDR1 KGHSH and CDR2 LQKENI. J gave up 2 bases and V 3 bases, and 10 bases lay outside the gene matches. The CDR3 loop spans 17 amino acids.

The CDR3 loop reads CASSPGLGAAYEQYF. The CDR3 nucleotides read TGTGCCAGCAGCCCCGGACTAGGAGCGGCCTACGAGCAGTACTTC. The J gene is TRBJ2-7, the V gene TRBV9; 7 nucleotides agree with TRBD2. Germline lookup yields CDR1 SGDLS and CDR2 YYNGEE. The CDR3 contains 15 residues. The junction had 9 bases not matched to a gene; V was cut back by 4 bases and J by 2 bases.

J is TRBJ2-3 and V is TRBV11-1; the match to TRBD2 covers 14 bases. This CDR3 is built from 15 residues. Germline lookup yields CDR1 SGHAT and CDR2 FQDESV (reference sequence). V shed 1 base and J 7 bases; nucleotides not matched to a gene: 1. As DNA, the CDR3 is TGTGCCAGCAGCTTAGGGACTAGCGGGAGGAATACGCAGTATTTT. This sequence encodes CASSLGTSGRNTQYF.

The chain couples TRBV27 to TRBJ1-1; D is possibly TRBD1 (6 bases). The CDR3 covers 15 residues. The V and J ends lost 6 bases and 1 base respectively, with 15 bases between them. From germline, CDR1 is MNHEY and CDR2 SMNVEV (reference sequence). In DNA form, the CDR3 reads TGTGCCAGCAGCAGAACAGGGCTAAGGAACACTGAAGCTTTCTTT. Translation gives CASSRTGLRNTEAFF.

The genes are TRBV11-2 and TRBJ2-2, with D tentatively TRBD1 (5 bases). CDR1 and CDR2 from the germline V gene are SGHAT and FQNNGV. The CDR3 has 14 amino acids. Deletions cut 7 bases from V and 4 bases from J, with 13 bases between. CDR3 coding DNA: TGTGCCAGCACCAGGGCGCGTCGCACCGGGGAGCTGTTTTTT. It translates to CASTRARRTGELFF.

In DNA, the CDR3 is TGTGCCAGCAGCCTTTTGGGACTAGCGGGTAGCCAAGAGACCCAGTACTTC. It encodes CASSLLGLAGSQETQYF. This rearrangement joins TRBV9 to TRBJ2-5, with 12 positions matching TRBD2. There are 17 residues in the CDR3. The J segment lost 1 base and the V segment lost 4 bases, leaving 8 bases of the junction unmatched. CDR1 and CDR2 (germline): SGDLS, YYNGEE.

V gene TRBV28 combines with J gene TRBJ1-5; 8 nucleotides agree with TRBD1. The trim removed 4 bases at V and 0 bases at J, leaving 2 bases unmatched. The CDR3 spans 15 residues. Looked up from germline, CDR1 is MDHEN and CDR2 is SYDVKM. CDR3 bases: TGTGCCAGCAGTTCGACAGGGGTTAGCAATCAGCCCCAGCATTTT. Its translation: CASSSTGVSNQPQHF.

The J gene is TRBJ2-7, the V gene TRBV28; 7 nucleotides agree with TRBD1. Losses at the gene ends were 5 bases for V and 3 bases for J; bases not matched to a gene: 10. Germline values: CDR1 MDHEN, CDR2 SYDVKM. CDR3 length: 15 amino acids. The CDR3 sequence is CASSPALQGNYEQYF. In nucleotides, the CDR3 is TGTGCCAGCAGTCCCGCATTACAGGGGAACTACGAGCAGTACTTC.

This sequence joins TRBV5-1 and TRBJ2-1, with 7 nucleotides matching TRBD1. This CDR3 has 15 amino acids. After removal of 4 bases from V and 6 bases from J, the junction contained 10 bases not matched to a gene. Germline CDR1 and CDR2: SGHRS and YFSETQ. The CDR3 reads CASSLDRAQLNEQFF. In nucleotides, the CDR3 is TGCGCCAGCAGCCTTGACAGGGCACAACTCAATGAGCAGTTCTTC.